This T cell receptor (beta chain) appears in the sequencing data of a study of PD-1 blockade in classical Hodgkin lymphoma. Overall study context: Treatment was intravenous nivolumab, 3 mg/kg every 2 weeks, until progression.

Study conclusions and caveats: Healthy donors reportedly exceeded newly diagnosed patients in baseline TCR diversity. Newly diagnosed patients had diversity similar to the baseline diversity of complete responders.

Libraries were prepared by immunoSEQ multiplex PCR; TCRdb keeps only in-frame clonotypes and omits some of them. The table includes approximately 100,000 clones, around 89% detected once. This CDR3 region has 17 residues. The germline gives CDR1 SGHTS, CDR2 YDEGEE. Trimming at V came to 4 bases and at J to 5 bases, leaving 13 bases not matched to a gene. All the patients suffered relapse after autologous stem cell transplantation, and brentuximab vedotin exposure differed. This clone was observed a handful of times. The antigen is not known. The sequencing used peripheral blood mononuclear cells (PBMCs), collected before the second cycle of nivolumab. The gene calls are TRBV5-8 and TRBJ1-1, with TRBD1 matching 11 bases. The receptor comes from a human donor with classical Hodgkin lymphoma. The CDR3 region has the DNA TGTGCCAGCAGCGGGTGGCCGGGACAGGGGGTGAGAACTGAAGCTTTCTTT. Translated, it gives CASSGWPGQGVRTEAFF.